The T cell receptor beta chain described here comes from a study of blood T cell repertoires in COVID-19. The overall study: The United States, Italy and Spain provided the acute and convalescent COVID-19 samples. T cells, B-cell-depleted T cells, or PBMCs provided the cDNA or gDNA that served as material.

This clone occurred once. Per the authors' pipeline: Amplifying reference gene primers gave estimates of nucleated cell counts. Profiling relied on immunoSEQ multiplex PCR, and the TCRdb table lists in-frame clones only, not all of them. The V and J calls and clone size come from that table; D and trimming were worked out from the DNA. The table records about 32,000 clones, 90% of them present only once. Germline V lookup: CDR1 LNHDA, CDR2 SQIVND (reference sequence). Trimming cost V 8 bases and J 8 bases, with 15 bases left between them. The CDR3 loop spans 13 amino acids. This receptor was obtained from a man in his 70s with active or convalescent COVID-19. The sample was peripheral blood. This sequence joins TRBV19 and TRBJ1-4, with D tentatively TRBD1 (6 bases). CDR3 amino acids: CASWDTTQEKLFF. In nucleotides, the CDR3 is TGTGCCAGTTGGGACACGACACAGGAAAAACTGTTTTTT.